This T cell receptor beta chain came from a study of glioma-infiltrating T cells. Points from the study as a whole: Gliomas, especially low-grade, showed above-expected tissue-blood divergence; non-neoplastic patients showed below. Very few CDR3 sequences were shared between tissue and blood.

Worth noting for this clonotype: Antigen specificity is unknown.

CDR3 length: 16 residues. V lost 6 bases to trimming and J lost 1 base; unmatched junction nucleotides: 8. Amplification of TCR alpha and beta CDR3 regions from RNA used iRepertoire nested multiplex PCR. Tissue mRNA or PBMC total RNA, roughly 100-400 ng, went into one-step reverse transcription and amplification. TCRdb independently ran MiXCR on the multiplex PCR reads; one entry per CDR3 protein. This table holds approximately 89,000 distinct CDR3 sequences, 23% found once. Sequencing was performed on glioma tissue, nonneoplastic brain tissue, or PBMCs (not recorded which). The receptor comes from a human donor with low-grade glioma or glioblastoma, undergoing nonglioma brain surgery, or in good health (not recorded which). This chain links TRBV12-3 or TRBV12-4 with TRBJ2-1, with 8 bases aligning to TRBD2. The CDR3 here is CASSQFSGSSYNEQFF. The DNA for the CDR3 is TGTGCCAGCAGCCAATTCAGCGGGAGTTCCTACAATGAGCAGTTCTTC.